The 18 T cell receptor beta chains in this list originate from one sample, sequenced in a study of response to subunit inactivated influenza vaccine. One entry per CDR3 protein results from TCRdb running MiXCR on the RT-PCR reads. This table holds about 520,000 distinct CDR3 sequences, about 25% found once. This material consisted of CD4+ T cells sorted from PBMCs, taken roughly 5 days after vaccination. Receptor source: a man aged 50 to 60 who received an inactivated influenza vaccine.

This chain connects TRBV25-1 to TRBJ1-1; D is ambiguous. Germline CDR1 MGHDK, CDR2 SYGVNS. CDR3 length equals 13 residues. The CDR3 DNA sequence: TGTGGACCTCTCAGTCCCTTGAACACTGAAGCTTTCTTT. Amino acids: CGPLSPLNTEAFF.

This clonotype was seen only a few times. V gene TRBV29-1 combines with J gene TRBJ2-7; D call uncertain. V gave up 4 bases and J gave up 3 bases, with 13 bases separating them. Per the germline V gene, CDR1 is SQVTM and CDR2 is ANQGSEA. CDR3 length equals 13 residues. CDR3 coding DNA: TGCAGCGTTGTTGGGTACCCCCACTACGAGCAGTACTTC. This sequence encodes CSVVGYPHYEQYF.

This clonotype was observed a handful of times. V and J are TRBV20-1 and TRBJ2-7; TRBD1 matches 9 bases. The length of the CDR3 is 14 residues. Looked up from germline, CDR1 is DFQATT and CDR2 is SNEGSKA (reference sequence). V trimming: 6 bases; J trimming: 4 bases; junction bases outside the gene matches: 10. CDR3 residues: CSATSATGGYEQYF. For the CDR3, the DNA is TGCAGTGCCACATCTGCGACAGGGGGGTACGAGCAGTACTTC.

This clonotype occurred many times. The chain couples TRBV9 to TRBJ2-1; 8 nucleotides line up with TRBD2. CDR3 size: 19 residues. With 1 base clipped from V and 2 bases from J, the junction kept 14 bases outside the gene matches. The germline V gene encodes CDR1 SGDLS and CDR2 YYNGEE. DNA of the CDR3: TGTGCCAGCAGCGTATTTGCTTTAGCGGGAAAGGGGCCCTACAATGAGCAGTTCTTC. Translated, it gives CASSVFALAGKGPYNEQFF.

The chain recombines TRBV2 with TRBJ2-3; D may be TRBD1 or TRBD2 (5 bases each). Looked up from germline, CDR1 is SNHLY and CDR2 is FYNNEI. Trimming stripped 3 bases from V and 2 bases from J, with 9 bases between. The CDR3 consists of 14 residues. The CDR3 loop is CASSERGFTDTQYF. The CDR3 DNA is TGTGCCAGCAGTGAGAGGGGTTTCACAGATACGCAGTATTTT. Full variable domain (missing parts from reference TRBV2 and TRBJ2-3): EPEVTQTPSHQVTQMGQEVILRCVPISNHLYFYWYRQILGQKVEFLVSFYNNEISEKSEIFDDQFSVERPDGSNFTLKIRSTKLEDSAMYFCASSERGFTDTQYFGPGTRLTVL.

This chain's CDR3 is CSARGPVRDTEAFF. In DNA, the CDR3 is TGCAGTGCTAGAGGGCCCGTAAGAGACACTGAAGCTTTCTTT. The chain joins TRBV20-1 to TRBJ1-1; D is unclear. With 1 base removed from V and 3 bases from J, the gap between germline ends came to 12 bases. CDR3 length equals 14 residues. The germline V gene has CDR1 DFQATT and CDR2 SNEGSKA (reference sequence).

This clonotype occurred a few times. The V and J genes are TRBV6-2 or TRBV6-3 and TRBJ2-2, with D unclear. V was shortened by 2 bases and J by 1 base, with 8 bases between the two germline ends. CDR1 MNHEY and CDR2 SVGEGT come from the germline V gene. The CDR3 loop spans 15 amino acids. The CDR3: CASSYPWRNTGELFF. DNA for the CDR3: TGTGCCAGCAGTTACCCATGGCGGAACACCGGGGAGCTGTTTTTT.

This clonotype was observed a single time. The chain joins TRBV7-9 to TRBJ2-1; 7 positions match TRBD2. The trim removed 5 bases at V and 3 bases at J, leaving 7 bases unmatched. The CDR3 is 15 residues long. Germline V gene sequence: CDR1 SEHNR, CDR2 FQNEAQ (reference sequence). The CDR3 DNA sequence: TGTGCCAGCAGCCCAGCGGGACGGAACTACAATGAGCAGTTCTTC. Translating gives CASSPAGRNYNEQFF.

The chain couples TRBV11-2 to TRBJ1-1; D remains ambiguous. The CDR3 loop spans 15 amino acids. V was trimmed by 3 bases and J by 1 base, leaving 12 bases between them. The germline V gene encodes CDR1 SGHAT and CDR2 FQNNGV. The CDR3 nucleotides read TGTGCCAGCAGCTTCCTACGGGTGACGAACACTGAAGCTTTCTTT. Amino acids: CASSFLRVTNTEAFF.

CDR3 nucleotide sequence: TGCGCCAGCAGCCCGATAAGGACAGGGGGCGTCTATGGCTACACCTTC. This sequence encodes CASSPIRTGGVYGYTF. The V and J genes are TRBV5-1 and TRBJ1-2; 11 bases align to TRBD1. This CDR3 is built from 16 residues. Germline V CDR1 and CDR2: SGHRS, YFSETQ. V was pared by 4 bases and J by 4 bases, with 9 bases of the junction left unmatched.

V is TRBV20-1 and J is TRBJ2-7; no clear D gene. Germline V gene sequence: CDR1 DFQATT, CDR2 SNEGSKA (reference sequence). The length of the CDR3 is 13 residues. V was clipped by 8 bases and J by 3 bases, with 17 bases between them. The CDR3 sequence: CSPLDPVGYEQYF. Here the CDR3 DNA reads TGCAGTCCCCTCGACCCGGTGGGCTACGAGCAGTACTTC.

This clonotype appeared many times. The V gene is TRBV6-2 or TRBV6-3, the J gene TRBJ2-1; D not certain. CDR1 MNHEY and CDR2 SVGEGT come from the germline V gene. The ends were cut back, 6 bases at V and 10 bases at J, with 10 bases in the middle. CDR3 length: 11 residues. CDR3 DNA: TGTGCCAGCAGCCCAGTAGGAGAGCAGTTCTTC. Encoded protein: CASSPVGEQFF.

In its sample, this clonotype was seen many times. V and J are TRBV7-2 and TRBJ1-3; D is possibly TRBD1 (5 bases). CDR1 and CDR2 (germline): SGHTA, FQGNSA. This CDR3 comprises 16 residues. Trimming pared 5 bases from V and 4 bases from J, leaving 18 bases between. The CDR3 is CASSRPFGRAGNTIYF. CDR3 nucleotides: TGTGCCAGCAGCCGCCCATTCGGCAGGGCGGGAAACACCATATATTTT. The full variable domain, completed using reference TRBV7-2 and TRBJ1-3, is GAGVSQSPSNKVTEKGKDVELRCDPISGHTALYWYRQSLGQGLEFLIYFQGNSAPDKSGLPSDRFSAERTGGSVSTLTIQRTQQEDSAVYLCASSRPFGRAGNTIYFGEGSWLTVV.

The table lists this clonotype with a few counts. V and J are TRBV5-6 and TRBJ2-7; D not resolved. Germline V gene data show CDR1 as SGHDT and CDR2 as YYEEEE. Deletions cut 1 base from V and 2 bases from J, with 7 bases between. The CDR3 length is 13 residues. CDR3 sequence: CASSLRWAYEQYF. The CDR3 DNA sequence: TGTGCCAGCAGCTTGCGGTGGGCCTACGAGCAGTACTTC.

The chain joins TRBV10-3 to TRBJ2-5, with D maybe TRBD1 (5 bases). Trimming removed 5 bases at V and 3 bases at J, with 10 bases between. CDR3 size: 13 residues. CDR1 ENHRY and CDR2 SYGVKD come from the germline V gene. The CDR3 region is CAISLTDEETQYF. In DNA form, the CDR3 reads TGTGCCATCAGTCTGACAGATGAAGAGACCCAGTACTTC.

The V call is TRBV7-2, the J call TRBJ2-2; D unclear. Germline V gene lookup returns CDR1 SGHTA and CDR2 FQGNSA. Trimming removed 6 bases at V and 5 bases at J, with 16 bases between. CDR3 length equals 15 residues. The CDR3 DNA follows: TGTGCCAGCAGTTCTGGGCGGCTTCAAACCGGGGAGCTGTTTTTT. It yields the protein CASSSGRLQTGELFF.

The J gene is TRBJ2-3, the V gene TRBV28, with 10 bases aligning to TRBD2. Losses at the gene ends were 3 bases for V and 7 bases for J; bases not matched to a gene: 7. The CDR3 sequence is 15 residues long. Germline-derived CDR1 and CDR2 are MDHEN and SYDVKM. Here the CDR3 reads CASSFSGRHVNTQYF. CDR3 in DNA: TGTGCCAGCAGTTTTAGCGGGAGGCATGTAAATACGCAGTATTTT. The whole variable domain, filled in from reference TRBV28 and TRBJ2-3, reads DVKVTQSSRYLVKRTGEKVFLECVQDMDHENMFWYRQDPGLGLRLIYFSYDVKMKEKGDIPEGYSVSREKKERFSLILESASTNQTSMYLCASSFSGRHVNTQYFGPGTRLTVL.

The chain employs TRBV27 and TRBJ2-1; 7 positions agree with TRBD2. Looked up from germline, CDR1 is MNHEY and CDR2 is SMNVEV (reference sequence). Trimming took 4 bases from V and 6 from J; bases not matched to a gene: 9. The CDR3 consists of 15 residues. This chain's CDR3 is CASSSAAGVGNEQFF. The CDR3 DNA is TGTGCCAGCAGTTCCGCGGCGGGGGTGGGCAATGAGCAGTTCTTC.